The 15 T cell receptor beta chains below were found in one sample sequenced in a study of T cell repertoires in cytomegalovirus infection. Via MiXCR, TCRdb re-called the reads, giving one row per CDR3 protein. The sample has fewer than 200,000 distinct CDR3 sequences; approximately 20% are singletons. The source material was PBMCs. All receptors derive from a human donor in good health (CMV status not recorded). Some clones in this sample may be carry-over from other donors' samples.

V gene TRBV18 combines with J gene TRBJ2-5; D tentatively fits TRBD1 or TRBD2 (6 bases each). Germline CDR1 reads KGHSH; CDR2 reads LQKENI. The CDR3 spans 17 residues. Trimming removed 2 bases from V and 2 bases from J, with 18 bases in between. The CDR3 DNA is TGTGCCAGCTCACCATGGAAAGGGGGAGGAACGCAAGAGACCCAGTACTTC. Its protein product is CASSPWKGGGTQETQYF.

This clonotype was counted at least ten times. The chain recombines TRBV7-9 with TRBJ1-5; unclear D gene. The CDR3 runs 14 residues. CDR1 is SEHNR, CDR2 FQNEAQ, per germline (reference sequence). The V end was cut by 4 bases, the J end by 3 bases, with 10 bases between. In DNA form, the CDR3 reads TGTGCCAGCAGCTCACCCGGGAACAATCAGCCCCAGCATTTT. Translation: CASSSPGNNQPQHF.

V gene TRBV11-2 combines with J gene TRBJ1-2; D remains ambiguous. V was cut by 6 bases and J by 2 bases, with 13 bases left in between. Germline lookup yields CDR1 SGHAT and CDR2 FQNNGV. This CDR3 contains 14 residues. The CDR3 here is CASSLTPINYGYTF. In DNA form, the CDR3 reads TGTGCCAGCAGTCTGACCCCGATAAACTATGGCTACACCTTC.

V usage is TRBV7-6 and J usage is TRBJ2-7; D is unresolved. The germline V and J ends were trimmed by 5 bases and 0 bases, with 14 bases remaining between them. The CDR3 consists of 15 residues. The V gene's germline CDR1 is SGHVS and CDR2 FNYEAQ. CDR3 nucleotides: TGTGCCAGCAGCGCACGGACGGTGGGCTCCTACGAGCAGTACTTC. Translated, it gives CASSARTVGSYEQYF.

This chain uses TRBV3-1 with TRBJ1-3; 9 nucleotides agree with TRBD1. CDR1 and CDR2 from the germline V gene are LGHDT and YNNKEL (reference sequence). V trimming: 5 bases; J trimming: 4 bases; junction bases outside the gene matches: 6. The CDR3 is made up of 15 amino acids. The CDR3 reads CASSVGQGFGNTIYF. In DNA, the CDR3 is TGTGCCAGCAGCGTAGGACAGGGGTTCGGAAACACCATATATTTT. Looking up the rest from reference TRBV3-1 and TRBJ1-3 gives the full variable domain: DTAVSQTPKYLVTQMGNDKSIKCEQNLGHDTMYWYKQDSKKFLKIMFSYNNKELIINETVPNRFSPKSPDKAHLNLHINSLELGDSAVYFCASSVGQGFGNTIYFGEGSWLTVV.

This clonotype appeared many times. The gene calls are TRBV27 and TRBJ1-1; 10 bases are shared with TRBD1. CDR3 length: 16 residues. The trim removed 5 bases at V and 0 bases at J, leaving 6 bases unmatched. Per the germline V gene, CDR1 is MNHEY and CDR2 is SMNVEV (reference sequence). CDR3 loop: CASSRRDRGMNTEAFF. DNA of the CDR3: TGTGCCAGCAGTCGACGGGACAGGGGTATGAACACTGAAGCTTTCTTT.

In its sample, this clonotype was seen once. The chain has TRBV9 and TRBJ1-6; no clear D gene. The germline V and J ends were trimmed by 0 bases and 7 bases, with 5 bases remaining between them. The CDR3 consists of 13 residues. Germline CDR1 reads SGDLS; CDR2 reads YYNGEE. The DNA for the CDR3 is TGTGCCAGCAGCGTAGGGAGCAATTCACCCCTCCACTTT. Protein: CASSVGSNSPLHF.

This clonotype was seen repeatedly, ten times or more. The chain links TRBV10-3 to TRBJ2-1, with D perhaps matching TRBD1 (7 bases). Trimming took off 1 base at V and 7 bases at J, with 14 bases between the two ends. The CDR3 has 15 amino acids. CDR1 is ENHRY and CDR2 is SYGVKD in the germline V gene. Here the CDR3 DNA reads TGTGCCATCAGTGAGTATCCCCCAGGGGGGAATGAGCAGTTCTTC. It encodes CAISEYPPGGNEQFF.

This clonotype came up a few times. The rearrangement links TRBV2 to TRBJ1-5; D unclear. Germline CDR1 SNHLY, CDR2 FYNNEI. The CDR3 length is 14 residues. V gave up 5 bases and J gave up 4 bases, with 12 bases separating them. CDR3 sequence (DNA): TGTGCCAGCAGTCCAAACCACTCAAATCAGCCCCAGCATTTT. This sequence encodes CASSPNHSNQPQHF.

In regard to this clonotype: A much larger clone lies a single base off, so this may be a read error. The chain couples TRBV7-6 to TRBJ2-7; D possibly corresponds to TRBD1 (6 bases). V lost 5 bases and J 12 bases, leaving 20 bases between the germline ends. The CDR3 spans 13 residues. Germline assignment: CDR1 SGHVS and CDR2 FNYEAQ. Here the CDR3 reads CASSKKQGTPRYF. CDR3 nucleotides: TGTGCCAGCAGCAAAAAACAGGGTACCCCCCGGTACTTC.

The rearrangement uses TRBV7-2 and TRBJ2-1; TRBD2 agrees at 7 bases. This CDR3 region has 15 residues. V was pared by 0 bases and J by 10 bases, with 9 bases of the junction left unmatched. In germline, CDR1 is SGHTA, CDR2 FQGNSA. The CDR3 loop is CASSLARGGGREQFF. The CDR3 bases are TGTGCCAGCAGCTTAGCGCGGGGCGGGGGAAGGGAGCAGTTCTTC.

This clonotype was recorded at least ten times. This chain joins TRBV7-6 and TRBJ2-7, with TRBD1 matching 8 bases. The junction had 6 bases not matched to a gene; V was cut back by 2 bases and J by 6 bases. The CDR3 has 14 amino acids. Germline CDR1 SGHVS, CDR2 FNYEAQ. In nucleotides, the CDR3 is TGTGCCAGCAGCTTACCGACTACAGGGGGCGAGCAGTACTTC. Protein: CASSLPTTGGEQYF.

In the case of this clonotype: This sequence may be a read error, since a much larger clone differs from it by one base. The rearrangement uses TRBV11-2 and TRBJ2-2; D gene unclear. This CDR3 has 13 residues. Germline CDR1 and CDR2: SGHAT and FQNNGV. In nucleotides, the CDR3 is TGTGCCAGCTGCTTAGTAGGCGCCGGGGAGCTGTTTTTT. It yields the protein CASCLVGAGELFF.

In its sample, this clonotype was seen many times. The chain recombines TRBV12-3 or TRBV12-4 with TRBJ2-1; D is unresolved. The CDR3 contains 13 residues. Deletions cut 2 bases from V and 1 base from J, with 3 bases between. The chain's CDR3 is CASSLRSYNEQFF. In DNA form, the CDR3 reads TGTGCCAGCAGTTTACGATCCTACAATGAGCAGTTCTTC.

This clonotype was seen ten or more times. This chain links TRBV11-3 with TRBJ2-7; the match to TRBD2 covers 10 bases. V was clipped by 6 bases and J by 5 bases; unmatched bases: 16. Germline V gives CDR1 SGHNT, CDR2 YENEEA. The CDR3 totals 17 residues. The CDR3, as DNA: TGTGCCAGCAGTCGAGGACTAGCGGTCTCCGGGTCGGACGAGCAGTACTTC. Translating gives CASSRGLAVSGSDEQYF.